These 9 T cell receptor beta chains originate from one sample sequenced in a study of CD4 T cells in relation to SARS-CoV-2 and coronaviruses listed by TCRdb under 2021. Receptors were amplified or captured by the immunoSEQ multiplex PCR assay. TCRdb stores this immuneACCESS table with in-frame sequences only. Part of the clones is absent; in the studies checked, under half of the shortfall reflects unresolved V genes, and no reason is known for the rest. The sample profile shows around 24,000 clones; roughly 80% of them were found once. Of the sample, about 20% falls within the top ten clones. Their recognized antigens are unknown. CD4+ T cells from unexposed donors were collected before the COVID-19 pandemic (2011-2018). The EasySep CD4+ T cell isolation kit was used to isolate CD4+ T cells once the cultures had run for roughly 10 days. The material sequenced was CD4+ T cells from PBMCs, cultured in vitro. Receptors originate from a human donor in good health.

This sequence joins TRBV7-3 and TRBJ2-5; 10 bases map to TRBD2. Trimming at V came to 5 bases and at J to 5 bases, leaving 5 bases not matched to a gene. CDR3 length: 14 amino acids. Germline loops: CDR1 SGHTA, CDR2 FQGTGA. Here the CDR3 DNA reads TGTGCCAGCAGCCCGGGACTAGCGCGTGAGACCCAGTACTTC. Translating gives CASSPGLARETQYF.

This clone appeared once. This chain joins TRBV11-3 and TRBJ2-2; no clear D gene. Germline loops: CDR1 SGHNT, CDR2 YENEEA. The CDR3 loop spans 13 amino acids. V was trimmed by 0 bases and J by 6 bases, leaving 5 bases between them. This chain's CDR3 is CASSLEDPGELFF. DNA for the CDR3: TGTGCCAGCAGCTTAGAAGACCCCGGGGAGCTGTTTTTT.

A note on this clone: A junction boundary mismatches the germline segment, possibly from a read error. The V and J genes are TRBV4-3 and TRBJ2-3; 8 nucleotides agree with TRBD2. This CDR3 is 20 amino acids long. Germline-derived CDR1 and CDR2 are LGHNA and YSLEER. CDR3 DNA sequence: TGCGCCAGCAGCCACAAGCGGGAGTCTCAGACTAATGGAGGCACGGATACGCAGTATTTT. It encodes CASSHKRESQTNGGTDTQYF.

This clone was detected only once. The V and J genes are TRBV30 and TRBJ2-5; the match to TRBD2 covers 11 bases. The CDR3 runs to 15 residues. CDR1 and CDR2 from the germline V gene are GTSNPN and SVGIG (reference sequence). Trimming at V came to 4 bases and at J to 5 bases, leaving 9 bases not matched to a gene. The CDR3 loop reads CAWIGNIAGGETQYF. CDR3 coding DNA: TGTGCCTGGATTGGAAATATAGCGGGAGGGGAGACCCAGTACTTC.

The chain links TRBV2 to TRBJ1-3; D gene uncertain. The CDR3 loop spans 15 amino acids. Trimming shortened V by 5 bases and J by 2 bases, and 13 bases separated the two germline ends. CDR1 is SNHLY, CDR2 FYNNEI, per germline. The CDR3 spells CASSTTRAPGNTIYF. For the CDR3, the DNA is TGTGCCAGCAGTACCACGCGGGCCCCTGGAAACACCATATATTTT.

This clone was observed a single time. This sequence joins TRBV4-2 and TRBJ1-3; D possibly corresponds to TRBD1 (6 bases). With 1 base removed from V and 0 bases from J, the gap between germline ends came to 16 bases. CDR3 size: 18 residues. CDR1 and CDR2 from the germline V gene are LGHNA and YNFKEQ. The DNA of the CDR3 is TGTGCCAGCAGCCAAGCGAGAACAGGGCCCTACTCTGGAAACACCATATATTTT. Amino acid sequence: CASSQARTGPYSGNTIYF.

This chain connects TRBV27 to TRBJ1-1; 8 bases are shared with TRBD1. V lost 3 bases to trimming and J lost 6 bases; unmatched junction nucleotides: 9. CDR1 and CDR2 from the germline V gene are MNHEY and SMNVEV (reference sequence). The CDR3 is 15 amino acids. This CDR3 reads CASSLGRGLGAEAFF. The CDR3 DNA sequence: TGTGCCAGCAGTTTGGGCAGGGGGCTTGGGGCTGAAGCTTTCTTT.

V gene TRBV14 combines with J gene TRBJ2-4; the match to TRBD2 covers 9 bases. The CDR3 has 17 amino acids. The germline V gene has CDR1 SGHDN and CDR2 FVKESK. V shed 1 base and J 7 bases; nucleotides not matched to a gene: 11. Written as DNA, the CDR3 is TGTGCCAGCAGCCAAGGGGGGTCTAGCGGGAAAAGGAACATTCAGTACTTC. The encoded protein is CASSQGGSSGKRNIQYF.

J is TRBJ1-6 and V is TRBV9, with a possible D match to TRBD1 (5 bases). The CDR3 totals 14 residues. V lost 3 bases and J lost 7, with 11 bases in between. Germline V gene lookup returns CDR1 SGDLS and CDR2 YYNGEE. CDR3 DNA: TGTGCCAGCAGCGCGGGACCGGAAAATTCACCCCTCCACTTT. This encodes CASSAGPENSPLHF.